Following are 24 T cell receptor beta chains from one sample sequenced in a study of blood T cell repertoires in COVID-19. Measured with immunoSEQ multiplex PCR; TCRdb has only the in-frame clones, and not every one. Among 390,000 or so clones listed, about 87% were seen once. The sequenced sample consisted of PBMCs or T cells enriched from blood (not recorded which). These receptors were taken from a woman aged 45-59 years who had recovered from COVID-19.

To note about this clone: The germline gene is not matched at one end of the junction; a read error may be the cause. The chain links TRBV28 to TRBJ1-1; perhaps TRBD1 as D (6 bases). CDR3 length: 17 amino acids. Per the germline V gene, CDR1 is MDHEN and CDR2 is SYDVKM. CDR3 coding DNA: TGTGCCAGCAGTTCCTATAGCCCTGGGCCTGCCCAGGGGAACCTGGTTTTC. Protein sequence: CASSSYSPGPAQGNLVF.

This clone appeared a single time. V gene TRBV2 combines with J gene TRBJ1-5, with D possibly being TRBD1 (5 bases). CDR1 is SNHLY, CDR2 FYNNEI, per germline. This CDR3 is built from 15 residues. V was trimmed by 5 bases and J by 3 bases, leaving 14 bases between them. DNA of the CDR3: TGTGCCAGCAGTTCCAGGGCAAGCTACAATCAGCCCCAGCATTTT. It yields the protein CASSSRASYNQPQHF.

The chain recombines TRBV28 with TRBJ1-2, with D possibly matching TRBD1 (5 bases). The CDR3 sequence is 14 residues long. Germline loops: CDR1 MDHEN, CDR2 SYDVKM. V was pared by 7 bases and J by 4 bases, with 16 bases between. The CDR3 loop reads CASMSGEEAYGYTF. In DNA form, the CDR3 reads TGTGCCAGCATGTCGGGGGAGGAGGCCTATGGCTACACCTTC.

This sequence joins TRBV11-2 and TRBJ2-3; the match to TRBD2 covers 12 bases. Germline-derived CDR1 and CDR2 are SGHAT and FQNNGV. This CDR3 region has 15 residues. The V and J ends lost 7 bases and 3 bases, in that order; junction bases with no gene match: 5. The CDR3 sequence: CASNQGLAGTDTQYF. The CDR3 coding sequence is TGTGCCAGCAACCAGGGACTAGCGGGTACAGATACGCAGTATTTT.

A few counts support this clone. V usage is TRBV16 and J usage is TRBJ1-1, with 7 nucleotides matching TRBD1. The CDR3 covers 14 residues. Trimming cost V 0 bases and J 5 bases; bases outside gene matches: 3. The V gene's germline CDR1 is KGHSY and CDR2 FQNENV. In nucleotides, the CDR3 is TGTGCCAGCAGCCAATCGGCAGGGGGAACTGAAGCTTTCTTT. This codes for CASSQSAGGTEAFF.

This clone was detected only once. The J gene is TRBJ2-3, the V gene TRBV3-1 (or the pseudogene TRBV3-2); D is ambiguous. The CDR3 runs to 15 residues. The ends were cut back, 0 bases at V and 3 bases at J, with 10 bases in the middle. Germline V gene sequence: CDR1 LGHDT, CDR2 YNNKEL (reference sequence). CDR3 sequence reads: CASSQETRPTDTQYF. CDR3 DNA: TGTGCCAGCAGCCAAGAAACCAGGCCTACAGATACGCAGTATTTT.

The J gene is TRBJ1-1, the V gene TRBV9; D perhaps matches TRBD1 (6 bases). V was clipped by 3 bases and J by 6 bases, with 15 bases between them. Germline CDR1 is SGDLS and CDR2 is YYNGEE. The CDR3 extends over 14 amino acids. CDR3 in DNA: TGTGCCAGCAGCGCTCAGGGGAGGGGTGCTGAAGCTTTCTTT. Translated, it gives CASSAQGRGAEAFF. The full variable domain, rest sourced from reference TRBV9 and TRBJ1-1, is DSGVTQTPKHLITATGQRVTLRCSPRSGDLSVYWYQQSLDQGLQFLIQYYNGEERAKGNILERFSAQQFPDLHSELNLSSLELGDSALYFCASSAQGRGAEAFFGQGTRLTVV.

The chain employs TRBV28 and TRBJ2-3; 12 nucleotides align to TRBD2. V shed 5 bases and J 0 bases; nucleotides not matched to a gene: 6. The CDR3 covers 17 residues. CDR1 is MDHEN and CDR2 is SYDVKM in the germline V gene. CDR3 protein: CASSGFGLAGSTDTQYF. The CDR3 region has the DNA TGTGCCAGCAGTGGGTTCGGACTAGCGGGGAGCACAGATACGCAGTATTTT.

The chain has TRBV2 and TRBJ2-6, with TRBD2 as a possible D gene (6 bases). Between the trimmed V and J ends, which lost 2 bases and 2 bases, there was a span of 7 bases. The germline V gene has CDR1 SNHLY and CDR2 FYNNEI. The CDR3 runs 15 residues. The CDR3 spells CASSERGAGANVLTF. CDR3 in DNA: TGTGCCAGCAGTGAACGCGGGGCTGGGGCCAACGTCCTGACTTTC.

This sequence joins TRBV30 and TRBJ2-7, with no clear D. This CDR3 is built from 11 residues. V lost 3 bases, J lost 6 bases, and 9 bases lay in between. The germline CDR1 and CDR2 sequences are GTSNPN and SVGIG (reference sequence). The CDR3 DNA follows: TGTGCCTGGAGACGAGGTTTCGAGCAGTACTTC. It is translated as CAWRRGFEQYF.

This chain connects TRBV5-1 to TRBJ2-2; perhaps TRBD1 as D (5 bases). The V end was cut by 0 bases, the J end by 1 base, with 7 bases between. Germline V gene data show CDR1 as SGHRS and CDR2 as YFSETQ. This CDR3 region has 15 residues. The CDR3 spells CASSLGQRNTGELFF. In DNA form, the CDR3 reads TGCGCCAGCAGCTTGGGACAGAGGAACACCGGGGAGCTGTTTTTT.

This clone was recorded only once. Other DNA sequences within the sample encode an identical CDR3. The chain recombines TRBV7-3 with TRBJ1-1; D is uncertain. V gave up 2 bases and J gave up 2 bases, with 6 bases separating them. The CDR3 is made up of 13 amino acids. Germline loops: CDR1 SGHTA, CDR2 FQGTGA. CDR3 nucleotides: TGTGCCAGCAGCTTACAGGAAAACACTGAAGCTTTCTTT. This codes for CASSLQENTEAFF. Together with reference TRBV7-3 and TRBJ1-1, the CDR3 gives the full variable domain: GAGVSQTPSNKVTEKGKYVELRCDPISGHTALYWYRQSLGQGPEFLIYFQGTGAADDSGLPNDRFFAVRPEGSVSTLKIQRTERGDSAVYLCASSLQENTEAFFGQGTRLTVV.

The CDR3 nucleotides read TGTGCCAGCAGCGTGGACAGGGTAGGTTCACCCCTCCACTTT. It specifies CASSVDRVGSPLHF. The chain links TRBV6-5 to TRBJ1-6; 8 bases align to TRBD1. This CDR3 has 14 amino acids. Losses at the gene ends were 6 bases for V and 9 bases for J; bases not matched to a gene: 7. CDR1 MNHEY and CDR2 SVGAGI come from the germline V gene.

This clone was recorded once. V gene TRBV6-6 combines with J gene TRBJ2-1; TRBD2 agrees at 11 bases. The ends lost 5 bases at V and 4 bases at J; junction bases unmatched: 4. This CDR3 region has 15 residues. The germline CDR1 and CDR2 sequences are MNHNY and SVGAGI (reference sequence). The CDR3: CASSHRLAGYNEQFF. CDR3 bases: TGTGCCAGCAGTCATCGACTAGCGGGGTACAATGAGCAGTTCTTC.

The V gene is TRBV11-3, the J gene TRBJ1-5; no clear D gene. The germline CDR1 and CDR2 sequences are SGHNT and YENEEA. V was cut by 7 bases and J by 2 bases, with 18 bases left in between. The CDR3 consists of 16 residues. CDR3 sequence (DNA): TGTGCCAGCACCTCTTCGGGGAGTCACGGCAATCAGCCCCAGCATTTT. Protein sequence: CASTSSGSHGNQPQHF. The complete variable domain, with remaining parts taken from reference TRBV11-3 and TRBJ1-5, reads EAGVVQSPRYKIIEKKQPVAFWCNPISGHNTLYWYLQNLGQGPELLIRYENEEAVDDSQLPKDRFSAERLKGVDSTLKIQPAELGDSAVYLCASTSSGSHGNQPQHFGDGTRLSIL.

V gene TRBV29-1 combines with J gene TRBJ1-1; D perhaps matches TRBD1 (5 bases). V shed 5 bases and J shed 4 bases, with 14 bases lying between them. Germline V gene data show CDR1 as SQVTM and CDR2 as ANQGSEA. The CDR3 length is 13 residues. The CDR3 sequence: CSVHRGGTTEAFF. The CDR3 DNA follows: TGCAGCGTTCATCGGGGAGGGACCACTGAAGCTTTCTTT.

This chain joins TRBV19 and TRBJ1-5; D ambiguous. Trimming cost V 1 base and J 4 bases, with 2 bases left between them. Germline assignment: CDR1 LNHDA and CDR2 SQIVND (reference sequence). The CDR3 is made up of 12 amino acids. The CDR3 here is CASSIANQPQHF. The CDR3 DNA reads as TGTGCCAGTAGTATAGCTAATCAGCCCCAGCATTTT.

The chain combines TRBV7-2 with TRBJ1-1; 7 nucleotides agree with TRBD1. Losses at the gene ends were 5 bases for V and 3 bases for J; bases not matched to a gene: 15. The CDR3 runs 17 residues. Germline-derived CDR1 and CDR2 are SGHTA and FQGNSA. CDR3 protein: CASSVLTGELSYTEAFF. The CDR3 region has the DNA TGTGCCAGCAGCGTCCTAACAGGGGAACTATCTTACACTGAAGCTTTCTTT.

The gene calls are TRBV19 and TRBJ1-3; D perhaps matches TRBD1 (5 bases). The CDR3 covers 14 residues. The germline V gene encodes CDR1 LNHDA and CDR2 SQIVND (reference sequence). V lost 3 bases, J lost 1 base, and 7 bases lay in between. CDR3 in amino acids: CASSIKGSGNTIYF. The DNA of the CDR3 is TGTGCCAGTAGTATCAAGGGGTCTGGAAACACCATATATTTT. The complete variable domain, with remaining parts taken from reference TRBV19 and TRBJ1-3, reads DGGITQSPKYLFRKEGQNVTLSCEQNLNHDAMYWYRQDPGQGLRLIYYSQIVNDFQKGDIAEGYSVSREKKESFPLTVTSAQKNPTAFYLCASSIKGSGNTIYFGEGSWLTVV.

The rearrangement uses TRBV6-2 or TRBV6-3 and TRBJ1-6; D is possibly TRBD1 (6 bases). Trimming left V 0 bases short and J 9 bases short, with 9 bases between. This CDR3 is 14 amino acids long. In germline, CDR1 is MNHEY, CDR2 SVGEGT. Here the CDR3 reads CASSYSTGSSPLHF. CDR3 nucleotides: TGTGCCAGCAGTTACTCGACAGGATCTTCACCCCTCCACTTT.

The V gene is TRBV4-2, the J gene TRBJ2-3; 8 bases fit TRBD2. The CDR3 covers 12 residues. With 5 bases clipped from V and 10 bases from J, the junction kept 5 bases outside the gene matches. Germline CDR1 reads LGHNA; CDR2 reads YNFKEQ. CDR3 loop: CASSNGGDPQYF. For the CDR3, the DNA is TGTGCCAGCAGCAACGGGGGGGACCCGCAGTATTTT.

The genes are TRBV6-5 and TRBJ1-5; the D gene is possibly TRBD1 (5 bases). Looked up from germline, CDR1 is MNHEY and CDR2 is SVGAGI. The CDR3 covers 15 residues. V was trimmed by 8 bases and J by 4 bases, leaving 18 bases between them. The CDR3 loop is CASRQGRGVNQPQHF. The DNA of the CDR3 is TGTGCCAGCCGCCAAGGGAGGGGAGTGAATCAGCCCCAGCATTTT.

The chain uses TRBV10-3 and TRBJ2-5; possible D gene TRBD1, 6 bases. V gave up 4 bases and J gave up 3 bases, with 6 bases separating them. Per the germline V gene, CDR1 is ENHRY and CDR2 is SYGVKD. The CDR3 is made up of 12 amino acids. CDR3 nucleotides: TGTGCCATCAGTGGGACAGAAGAGACCCAGTACTTC. It specifies CAISGTEETQYF.

This clone has only one observation. The J gene is TRBJ1-5, the V gene TRBV7-9, with D unresolved. Germline V gene sequence: CDR1 SEHNR, CDR2 FQNEAQ (reference sequence). Trimming shortened V by 5 bases and J by 6 bases, and 8 bases separated the two germline ends. This CDR3 contains 12 residues. The CDR3 reads CASSVEGQPQHF. CDR3 nucleotides: TGTGCCAGCAGCGTGGAGGGTCAGCCCCAGCATTTT.